This TCR beta chain originates from a study of OX40 agonist ivuxolimab in advanced cancers. The overall study: Every 2 weeks, patients received ivuxolimab intravenously, dosed at 0.01 to 10 mg/kg.

TCRdb's table, derived via immunoSEQ multiplex PCR, lists solely in-frame clones and lacks some. The repertoire includes 20,000 or so clones, about 87% of them detected once, and 20% to 30% sits in the top ten. V shed 8 bases and J 1 base; nucleotides not matched to a gene: 0. Germline values: CDR1 MDHEN, CDR2 SYDVKM. The CDR3 runs to 12 residues. Sequences were derived from CD4+ or CD8+ T cells sorted from blood, sampled in a trial of the OX40 agonist ivuxolimab. This rearrangement joins TRBV28 to TRBJ1-1; 8 bases are a match to TRBD1. The clonotype was recovered from an adult with an advanced solid tumor such as melanoma, head and neck, liver or kidney cancer. CDR3 amino acids: CASDRGNTEAFF. CDR3 bases: TGTGCCAGCGACAGGGGGAACACTGAAGCTTTCTTT.